The present T cell receptor beta chain was sequenced within a study of cytomegalovirus exposure and HLA in healthy donors. Whole-study results and caveats: What a later analysis showed was that several of the most significant clusters appeared linked to common viral pathogens. Altogether, 170 or so TCR beta chains were recorded as cytomegalovirus-associated.

PCR used 60 Vbeta primers and 13 Jbeta primers. Libraries were prepared by immunoSEQ multiplex PCR; TCRdb keeps only in-frame clonotypes and omits some of them. This sample has 150,000 to 200,000 clones, with about 72% found just once. A word on this clone: Its antigen remains unknown.

Sequenced input: PBMCs. This TCR came from a man in his 60s in good health and CMV-seronegative.

The CDR3 bases are TGCAGCGTTGGACTGGGGAGCTCCTACAATGAGCAGTTCTTC. It yields the protein CSVGLGSSYNEQFF. The genes are TRBV29-1 and TRBJ2-1; tentatively, D is TRBD2 (5 bases). Germline CDR1 and CDR2: SQVTM and ANQGSEA. The CDR3 consists of 14 residues. Trimming cost V 4 bases and J 0 bases, with 10 bases left between them.